One sample yielded the 26 T cell receptor beta chains listed below, sequenced in a study of CD8+ T cells in alopecia areata. The sequencing template was cDNA reverse transcribed from extracted RNA. Assay used: immunoSEQ multiplex PCR; TCRdb lists only in-frame clones, some missing. The data contain 120,000 or so clones, 45% to 50% of them singletons. The sequenced sample was NKG2D-low CD8+ T cells sorted from blood. The receptors come from a human donor with alopecia areata.

The J gene is TRBJ2-7, the V gene TRBV29-1; D is possibly TRBD1 (7 bases). Trimming left V 3 bases short and J 4 bases short, with 16 bases between. The CDR3 length is 14 residues. Germline CDR1 and CDR2: SQVTM and ANQGSEA. In DNA form, the CDR3 reads TGCAGCGTTGAGGGCAGGGGGGCAGAGTACGAGCAGTACTTC. Its protein product is CSVEGRGAEYEQYF.

About this clone itself: The sample has other DNA sequences that encode this CDR3 too. The chain recombines TRBV4-1 with TRBJ2-5; D gene unclear. This CDR3 region has 13 residues. With 1 base removed from V and 5 bases from J, the gap between germline ends came to 8 bases. In germline, CDR1 is MGHRA, CDR2 YSYEKL. The CDR3 here is CASSQAGSETQYF. Here the CDR3 DNA reads TGCGCCAGCAGCCAAGCCGGCTCTGAGACCCAGTACTTC.

The chain couples TRBV4-1 to TRBJ1-1, with 9 bases matching TRBD1. The CDR3 contains 17 residues. Germline assignment: CDR1 MGHRA and CDR2 YSYEKL. The ends lost 0 bases at V and 3 bases at J; junction bases unmatched: 8. The DNA for the CDR3 is TGCGCCAGCAGCCAAGAAGGGACAGGGAGTTGGGACACTGAAGCTTTCTTT. It is translated as CASSQEGTGSWDTEAFF.

The chain joins TRBV29-1 to TRBJ2-5; D may match TRBD1 or TRBD2 (5 bases each). This CDR3 region has 15 residues. Trimming took off 0 bases at V and 1 base at J, with 12 bases between the two ends. Germline CDR1 and CDR2: SQVTM and ANQGSEA. This CDR3 is CSVEDVRGFQETQYF. The DNA of the CDR3 is TGCAGCGTTGAAGATGTCCGGGGCTTCCAAGAGACCCAGTACTTC.

This clone was counted only a few times. The rearrangement uses TRBV28 and TRBJ2-3, with TRBD1 as a possible D gene (6 bases). This CDR3 contains 16 residues. Germline V gene data show CDR1 as MDHEN and CDR2 as SYDVKM. Trimming shortened V by 6 bases and J by 2 bases, and 18 bases separated the two germline ends. CDR3 sequence reads: CASSPGTPYPTDTQYF. CDR3 nucleotide sequence: TGTGCCAGCAGCCCAGGGACACCATACCCCACAGATACGCAGTATTTT.

This clone has just one count. This chain uses TRBV5-1 with TRBJ1-1, with D maybe TRBD1 (5 bases). CDR3 length: 15 amino acids. Trimming stripped 0 bases from V and 1 base from J, with 10 bases between. CDR1 SGHRS and CDR2 YFSETQ come from the germline V gene. The CDR3 DNA reads as TGCGCCAGCAGCTTGGAACGGGACTGGAACACTGAAGCTTTCTTT. Translated, it gives CASSLERDWNTEAFF.

This clone was seen only a few times. In DNA, the CDR3 is TGCAGCGCTGACAGGGGCCCCCAAGAGACCCAGTACTTC. Residues: CSADRGPQETQYF. The chain employs TRBV29-1 and TRBJ2-5, with 8 bases fitting TRBD1. The germline gives CDR1 SQVTM, CDR2 ANQGSEA. This CDR3 region has 13 residues. Germline trimming cut 7 bases from V and 1 base from J; bases unmatched to any gene: 5.

This clone was counted between two and nine times. The sample carries other DNA sequences with the same CDR3. The chain combines TRBV29-1 with TRBJ2-1, with 10 nucleotides matching TRBD2. Germline CDR1 reads SQVTM; CDR2 reads ANQGSEA. The CDR3 length is 14 residues. Trimming took 2 bases from V and 3 from J; bases not matched to a gene: 1. The CDR3 DNA sequence: TGCAGCGTTGAAACTAGCGGGATCTACAATGAGCAGTTCTTC. As protein: CSVETSGIYNEQFF.

The chain is built from TRBV27 and TRBJ2-7; 7 bases line up with TRBD1. The CDR3 totals 13 residues. V lost 5 bases, J lost 6 bases, and 7 bases stayed unmatched. The germline V gene has CDR1 MNHEY and CDR2 SMNVEV (reference sequence). The CDR3 sequence: CASSTSPGGEQYF. The CDR3 DNA is TGTGCCAGCAGTACCTCTCCAGGGGGCGAGCAGTACTTC.

In regard to this clone: Sequence at one end of the junction differs from germline and may be a read error. V and J are TRBV6-1 and TRBJ2-7; D unclear. The CDR3 is made up of 12 amino acids. The germline V gene has CDR1 MNHNS and CDR2 SASEGT. CDR3 loop: CASSEGSYQQYF. The CDR3 DNA reads as TGTGCCAGCAGTGAAGGTTCCTACCAGCAGTACTTC.

This clone came up a few times. Other DNA sequences of this sample code for an identical CDR3. V gene TRBV29-1 combines with J gene TRBJ2-7; D perhaps matches TRBD1 (6 bases). This CDR3 spans 13 amino acids. V was pared by 5 bases and J by 0 bases, with 11 bases between. Germline-derived CDR1 and CDR2 are SQVTM and ANQGSEA. The CDR3 is CSVTGTSSYEQYF. Here the CDR3 DNA reads TGCAGCGTTACAGGGACAAGCTCCTACGAGCAGTACTTC.

The rearrangement links TRBV9 to TRBJ2-1; D is undetermined. V dropped 3 bases and J dropped 7 bases, with 11 bases sitting between them. This CDR3 is built from 13 residues. The germline CDR1 and CDR2 sequences are SGDLS and YYNGEE. The CDR3: CASSALRQNEQFF. The CDR3 DNA is TGTGCCAGCAGCGCCCTGCGCCAGAATGAGCAGTTCTTC.

The rearrangement links TRBV6-5 to TRBJ1-2, with TRBD1 identical over 9 bases. The CDR3 totals 14 residues. From germline, CDR1 is MNHEY and CDR2 SVGAGI. With 6 bases clipped from V and 3 bases from J, the junction kept 5 bases outside the gene matches. CDR3 amino acids: CASSTGGGYYGYTF. In nucleotides, the CDR3 is TGTGCCAGCAGCACAGGGGGCGGTTACTATGGCTACACCTTC.

V usage is TRBV27 and J usage is TRBJ2-1; TRBD1 matches 10 bases. The CDR3 extends over 15 amino acids. The junction had 3 bases not matched to a gene; V was cut back by 3 bases and J by 4 bases. Germline V lookup: CDR1 MNHEY, CDR2 SMNVEV (reference sequence). The CDR3 is CASSLDRGGYNEQFF. Here the CDR3 DNA reads TGTGCCAGCAGTTTGGACAGGGGGGGGTACAATGAGCAGTTCTTC.

V and J are TRBV15 and TRBJ2-7, with TRBD1 matching over 11 bases. Germline CDR1 reads LNHNV; CDR2 reads YYDKDF (reference sequence). This CDR3 contains 14 residues. Trimming at V came to 3 bases and at J to 4 bases, leaving 2 bases not matched to a gene. The CDR3 DNA reads TGTGCCACCAGCAGTGGACAGGGGGCGTACGAGCAGTACTTC. It codes for CATSSGQGAYEQYF. Variable domain in full (rest from reference TRBV15 and TRBJ2-7): DAMVIQNPRYQVTQFGKPVTLSCSQTLNHNVMYWYQQKSSQAPKLLFHYYDKDFNNEADTPDNFQSRRPNTSFCFLDIRSPGLGDTAMYLCATSSGQGAYEQYFGPGTRLTVT.

There are a few counts of this clone. The CDR3 spells CSVEGQEGFQYF. The CDR3 DNA reads as TGCAGCGTTGAAGGTCAGGAGGGCTTTCAGTACTTC. This chain links TRBV29-1 with TRBJ2-4, with D tentatively TRBD2 (6 bases). The germline V gene has CDR1 SQVTM and CDR2 ANQGSEA. Trimming removed 1 base at V and 11 bases at J, with 12 bases between. The CDR3 has 12 residues.

V and J are TRBV29-1 and TRBJ2-7, with D perhaps TRBD1 (6 bases). The length of the CDR3 is 13 residues. V was pared by 7 bases and J by 2 bases, with 15 bases between. Germline V gene data show CDR1 as SQVTM and CDR2 as ANQGSEA. CDR3 in DNA: TGCAGCGCCCTGACAGGTGCCACCTACGAGCAGTACTTC. Protein product: CSALTGATYEQYF.

This clone came up a few times. This rearrangement joins TRBV28 to TRBJ2-1; D remains unclear. The CDR3 consists of 12 residues. V lost 7 bases to trimming and J lost 4 bases, with 8 bases between them. CDR1 is MDHEN, CDR2 SYDVKM, per germline. CDR3 nucleotide sequence: TGTGCCAGCATGTGGGGATACAATGAGCAGTTCTTC. This sequence encodes CASMWGYNEQFF.

This clone was counted between two and nine times. The CDR3 coding sequence is TGCGCCAGCAGTCGCGGGACACAAGGCAATGAGCAGTTCTTC. Translating it yields CASSRGTQGNEQFF. J is TRBJ2-1 and V is TRBV5-1; the D call may be TRBD1 or TRBD2 (6 bases each). Per germline, CDR1 SGHRS and CDR2 YFSETQ. V lost 5 bases, J lost 6 bases, and 15 bases lay in between. The CDR3 extends over 14 amino acids.

Here the CDR3 reads CASSFARVGIYEQYF. In DNA, the CDR3 is TGTGCCAGCAGTTTTGCGCGCGTGGGCATCTACGAGCAGTACTTC. The chain has TRBV28 and TRBJ2-7; D gene unclear. V was trimmed by 3 bases and J by 3 bases, leaving 15 bases between them. This CDR3 contains 15 residues. Per germline, CDR1 MDHEN and CDR2 SYDVKM.

This clone was found a few times. The gene calls are TRBV19 and TRBJ2-1, with a possible D match to TRBD2 (6 bases). Trimming took 6 bases from V and 7 from J, leaving 10 bases between them. CDR1 is LNHDA and CDR2 is SQIVND in the germline V gene (reference sequence). This CDR3 is 12 amino acids long. The CDR3 region is CASRSGRNEQFF. In DNA, the CDR3 is TGTGCCAGTAGATCAGGGAGGAATGAGCAGTTCTTC.

Only a few counts were recorded for this clone. This sequence joins TRBV29-1 and TRBJ2-5; 7 bases fit TRBD2. V was pared by 6 bases and J by 4 bases, with 5 bases of the junction left unmatched. The germline gives CDR1 SQVTM, CDR2 ANQGSEA. The CDR3 loop spans 12 amino acids. The CDR3 reads CSVLGEGETQYF. The CDR3 DNA reads as TGCAGCGTCCTAGGGGAGGGAGAGACCCAGTACTTC.

This chain joins TRBV20-1 and TRBJ2-5; D not resolved. Germline V lookup: CDR1 DFQATT, CDR2 SNEGSKA (reference sequence). The CDR3 has 10 residues. Trimming removed 1 base at V and 4 bases at J, with 1 base between. CDR3 bases: TGCAGTGCTAGAGGAGAGACCCAGTACTTC. This codes for CSARGETQYF.

This clone was picked up a small number of times. The chain carries TRBV28 and TRBJ1-1; D call uncertain. CDR1 and CDR2 from the germline V gene are MDHEN and SYDVKM. This CDR3 is 12 amino acids long. V lost 6 bases to trimming and J lost 1 base, with 6 bases between them. CDR3 region: CASRRSNTEAFF. In DNA, the CDR3 is TGTGCCAGCAGGCGCTCGAACACTGAAGCTTTCTTT. The full variable domain, in which reference TRBV28 and TRBJ1-1 provide the parts outside the CDR3, is DVKVTQSSRYLVKRTGEKVFLECVQDMDHENMFWYRQDPGLGLRLIYFSYDVKMKEKGDIPEGYSVSREKKERFSLILESASTNQTSMYLCASRRSNTEAFFGQGTRLTVV.

The V gene is TRBV30, the J gene TRBJ1-2, with D perhaps TRBD1 (5 bases). There are 13 residues in the CDR3. Trimming cost V 8 bases and J 6 bases, with 19 bases left between them. CDR1 is GTSNPN and CDR2 is SVGIG in the germline V gene (reference sequence). The CDR3 bases are TGTGCCACAGAGGACGGGGGGTTTGATGGCTACACCTTC. It codes for CATEDGGFDGYTF.

The V and J genes are TRBV2 and TRBJ2-7; D remains unclear. The CDR3 has 11 residues. CDR1 SNHLY and CDR2 FYNNEI come from the germline V gene. V lost 5 bases and J 6 bases, leaving 8 bases between the germline ends. This CDR3 reads CASSPSGEQYF. The CDR3 bases are TGTGCCAGCAGTCCCTCTGGCGAGCAGTACTTC. Full variable domain (missing parts from reference TRBV2 and TRBJ2-7): EPEVTQTPSHQVTQMGQEVILRCVPISNHLYFYWYRQILGQKVEFLVSFYNNEISEKSEIFDDQFSVERPDGSNFTLKIRSTKLEDSAMYFCASSPSGEQYFGPGTRLTVT.